Sequencing of this T cell receptor beta chain was carried out in a study of Tregs in tolerant kidney transplant recipients. About the research overall: Sorting of CD4+CD25+CD127- cells followed approximately three-day belatacept mixed lymphocyte reactions, sometimes with approximately five-day graft donor restimulation. Sorting used antibodies to exclude donor cells.

In regard to this clone: Its antigen is unidentified.

Findings of the study overall: Biological reproducibility was not directly addressed in this study.

The V gene's germline CDR1 is MNHNY and CDR2 SVGAGI (reference sequence). This CDR3 comprises 15 residues. J gave up 5 bases and V 6 bases, and 9 bases lay outside the gene matches. Measured with immunoSEQ multiplex PCR; TCRdb has only the in-frame clones, and not every one. This table holds just under 45,000 clones, around 95% found once. V is TRBV6-6 and J is TRBJ2-3; 9 bases align to TRBD1. This receptor was identified in a human donor in good health. Sequencing used Tregs from blood cultured with allogeneic cells. The chain's CDR3 is CASSRQGGVGDTQYF. CDR3 coding DNA: TGTGCCAGCAGCCGACAGGGGGGAGTAGGAGATACGCAGTATTTT.